This passage covers 27 T cell receptor beta chains from one sample sequenced in a study of molecular identifiers for immune sequencing clone quantification. TCRdb analysed the PCR reads with MiXCR anew, one entry per CDR3 protein. The sample consists of around 480,000 distinct CDR3 sequences, about 22% of them appearing once. Sequenced sample: naive CD8+ T cells from blood, with Jurkat cell RNA spiked in. Regarding subset: FACS-sorted CD8+CD4-CCR7+CD45RA+ naive T cells. These receptors all come from a human donor in good health. Some libraries in this study had Jurkat cell RNA spiked in.

This rearrangement joins TRBV5-6 to TRBJ2-1, with 9 positions matching TRBD1. Germline values: CDR1 SGHDT, CDR2 YYEEEE. The CDR3 has 15 amino acids. Trimming took 5 bases from V and 3 from J; bases not matched to a gene: 6. Here the CDR3 reads CASRPGGQGYNEQFF. The CDR3 nucleotides read TGTGCCAGCAGGCCGGGGGGACAGGGCTACAATGAGCAGTTCTTC.

This chain connects TRBV5-1 to TRBJ2-7; 8 nucleotides align to TRBD2. The CDR3 spans 15 residues. Trimming took 2 bases from V and 5 from J; bases not matched to a gene: 9. In germline, CDR1 is SGHRS, CDR2 YFSETQ. Here the CDR3 reads CASSFGAGGLNEQYF. The CDR3 DNA reads TGCGCCAGCAGCTTCGGGGCGGGAGGATTAAACGAGCAGTACTTC.

This chain uses TRBV13 with TRBJ2-7; D unresolved. CDR3 length: 12 residues. Between the trimmed V and J ends, which lost 5 bases and 9 bases, there was a span of 14 bases. Germline V gene data show CDR1 as PRHDT and CDR2 as FYEKMQ (reference sequence). The DNA of the CDR3 is TGTGCCAGCAGCATCCAGAGCGACGGGCAGTACTTC. This gives the protein CASSIQSDGQYF.

The chain recombines TRBV9 with TRBJ1-6; 7 nucleotides align to TRBD1. This CDR3 comprises 15 residues. Germline trimming cut 2 bases from V and 7 bases from J; bases unmatched to any gene: 6. Germline V gene sequence: CDR1 SGDLS, CDR2 YYNGEE. The CDR3 DNA is TGTGCCAGCAGCGTGGGGGACAGCCTAAATTCACCCCTCCACTTT. It yields the protein CASSVGDSLNSPLHF.

A few counts support this clonotype. The J gene is TRBJ1-5, the V gene TRBV6-2 or TRBV6-3; D not certain. The germline V gene encodes CDR1 MNHEY and CDR2 SVGEGT. The V end was cut by 6 bases, the J end by 1 base, with 10 bases between. This CDR3 has 14 residues. The CDR3 region is CASSPGISNQPQHF. The CDR3 DNA follows: TGTGCCAGCAGCCCCGGCATAAGCAATCAGCCCCAGCATTTT.

The chain recombines TRBV11-2 with TRBJ2-7; a possible D gene is TRBD2 (5 bases). Germline CDR1 reads SGHAT; CDR2 reads FQNNGV. The CDR3 loop spans 15 amino acids. Trimming took 1 base from V and 3 from J, leaving 13 bases between them. The CDR3 nucleotides read TGTGCCAGCAGCTTAGGGCCCGGGAAGGGCTACGAGCAGTACTTC. It encodes CASSLGPGKGYEQYF.

The chain couples TRBV5-1 to TRBJ2-1; 8 bases line up with TRBD2. The germline V gene has CDR1 SGHRS and CDR2 YFSETQ. V was pared by 0 bases and J by 4 bases, with 3 bases of the junction left unmatched. The CDR3 is 15 residues long. The CDR3, as DNA: TGCGCCAGCAGCTTGGAGGGACTAGAGTACAATGAGCAGTTCTTC. Its translation is CASSLEGLEYNEQFF.

This chain connects TRBV5-4 to TRBJ2-7; D uncertain. The V and J ends lost 2 bases and 5 bases respectively, with 11 bases between them. Germline V gene sequence: CDR1 SGHNT, CDR2 YYREEE (reference sequence). The CDR3 spans 13 residues. The CDR3: CASSFRTGNEQYF. The CDR3, as DNA: TGTGCCAGCAGCTTCCGGACGGGCAACGAGCAGTACTTC.

The V gene is TRBV6-2 or TRBV6-3, the J gene TRBJ2-1; D unclear. CDR3 length equals 12 residues. Deletions cut 6 bases from V and 7 bases from J, with 10 bases between. CDR1 and CDR2 from the germline V gene are MNHEY and SVGEGT. This chain's CDR3 is CASREAGNEQFF. CDR3 coding DNA: TGTGCCAGCAGGGAAGCCGGGAATGAGCAGTTCTTC.

This clonotype was observed many times. The rearrangement links TRBV7-6 to TRBJ2-5; no clear D. The CDR3 sequence is 15 residues long. Between the trimmed V and J ends, which lost 0 bases and 2 bases, there was a span of 10 bases. Germline V gene lookup returns CDR1 SGHVS and CDR2 FNYEAQ. The CDR3 protein is CASSLAWSRQETQYF. The CDR3 DNA follows: TGTGCCAGCAGCTTAGCGTGGTCCCGACAAGAGACCCAGTACTTC.

The chain links TRBV19 to TRBJ2-7, with D possibly TRBD1 on 5 matching bases. The ends were cut back, 3 bases at V and 12 bases at J, with 18 bases in the middle. Germline-derived CDR1 and CDR2 are LNHDA and SQIVND (reference sequence). The CDR3 runs to 13 residues. CDR3 DNA: TGTGCCAGTAGTATGGTCCAGGGCAACTTCTTGTACTTC. Amino acids: CASSMVQGNFLYF.

For this clonotype: This clone may be a read error of a much larger clone one base away. As the CDR3 is not closed by the conserved phenylalanine or tryptophan, this likely results from a read error. This chain connects TRBV4-3 to TRBJ2-1; 8 nucleotides line up with TRBD2. Germline V gene sequence: CDR1 LGHNA, CDR2 YSLEER. The V and J ends lost 5 bases and 4 bases, in that order; junction bases with no gene match: 7. The CDR3 is 15 amino acids. CDR3 DNA: TGCGCCAGCAGCACACTAGCGGACCTTTACAATGAGCAGTTCCTC. Protein sequence: CASSTLADLYNEQFL.

Only a few counts were recorded for this clonotype. The rearrangement uses TRBV12-3 or TRBV12-4 and TRBJ2-5; D is unresolved. Deletions cut 5 bases from V and 5 bases from J, with 18 bases between. CDR3 length: 15 residues. The CDR3 sequence: CASSPWSGREETQYF. CDR3 DNA: TGTGCCAGCAGTCCATGGTCCGGCCGAGAGGAGACCCAGTACTTC.

This clonotype appeared a few times. This sequence joins TRBV6-5 and TRBJ1-1; D might be TRBD1 (5 bases). The CDR3 totals 14 residues. Trimming left V 2 bases short and J 4 bases short, with 11 bases between. Germline loops: CDR1 MNHEY, CDR2 SVGAGI. The DNA for the CDR3 is TGTGCCAGCAGTTACCAGGGAATGAGCACTGAAGCTTTCTTT. It is translated as CASSYQGMSTEAFF.

Many counts were recorded for this clonotype. The J gene is TRBJ2-3, the V gene TRBV4-1, with TRBD2 matching over 8 bases. The junction had 5 bases not matched to a gene; V was cut back by 1 base and J by 5 bases. Germline V gene sequence: CDR1 MGHRA, CDR2 YSYEKL. The length of the CDR3 is 15 residues. CDR3 sequence reads: CASSQVPGGRDTQYF. As DNA, the CDR3 is TGCGCCAGCAGCCAAGTCCCGGGGGGGCGAGATACGCAGTATTTT.

This clonotype was seen many times. This chain links TRBV7-9 with TRBJ2-5; D remains ambiguous. Germline V CDR1 and CDR2: SEHNR, FQNEAQ (reference sequence). The V gene lost 4 bases and the J gene lost 4 bases, with 10 bases spanning the gap. There are 13 residues in the CDR3. The CDR3: CASSSGRGETQYF. The CDR3 bases are TGTGCCAGCAGCTCAGGACGAGGAGAGACCCAGTACTTC.

The gene calls are TRBV2 and TRBJ1-5; tentatively, D is TRBD1 (5 bases). The CDR3 is made up of 14 amino acids. CDR1 is SNHLY and CDR2 is FYNNEI in the germline V gene. V gave up 0 bases and J gave up 9 bases, with 12 bases separating them. The chain's CDR3 is CASSEASGYRPQHF. In DNA, the CDR3 is TGTGCCAGCAGTGAAGCTTCAGGGTATCGGCCCCAGCATTTT.

The chain recombines TRBV27 with TRBJ2-7; perhaps TRBD2 as D (6 bases). The germline V gene has CDR1 MNHEY and CDR2 SMNVEV (reference sequence). This CDR3 region has 15 residues. Trimming pared 0 bases from V and 4 bases from J, leaving 13 bases between. DNA for the CDR3: TGTGCCAGCAGTTTATCGATCGGGAGTGTGTACGAGCAGTACTTC. Encoded protein: CASSLSIGSVYEQYF.

The V call is TRBV19, the J call TRBJ1-6; D is perhaps TRBD1 (6 bases). The ends were cut back, 3 bases at V and 5 bases at J, with 8 bases in the middle. CDR1 is LNHDA and CDR2 is SQIVND in the germline V gene (reference sequence). This CDR3 comprises 14 residues. The CDR3 region has the DNA TGTGCCAGTAGTATCGGACAGAATAATTCACCCCTCCACTTT. Protein: CASSIGQNNSPLHF.

V is TRBV7-6 and J is TRBJ1-1, with a possible D match to TRBD1 (6 bases). Trimming shortened V by 1 base and J by 2 bases, and 17 bases separated the two germline ends. CDR1 is SGHVS and CDR2 is FNYEAQ in the germline V gene. The CDR3 spans 17 residues. The CDR3 protein is CASSLVGGVRANTEAFF. Written as DNA, the CDR3 is TGTGCCAGCAGCTTAGTAGGGGGAGTAAGGGCAAACACTGAAGCTTTCTTT.

As for this clonotype: The limits of the CDR3 on the DNA are not certain, so only TCRdb's listed CDR3 is given. J is TRBJ2-7 and V is TRBV12-3 or TRBV12-4; the table's D gene call, TRBD2, was not cross checked with the DNA. The CDR3 comprises 13 residues, both ends counted. CDR3 in amino acids: CASSLVVGEGTYF.

There are a few counts of this clonotype. This chain joins TRBV19 and TRBJ2-6; D ambiguous. CDR3 length: 15 amino acids. Germline V gene sequence: CDR1 LNHDA, CDR2 SQIVND (reference sequence). V was trimmed by 10 bases and J by 9 bases, leaving 22 bases between them. The CDR3 protein is CATSVTTGSGNVLTF. In DNA, the CDR3 is TGTGCCACTTCCGTGACGACCGGTTCCGGCAACGTCCTGACTTTC. The entire variable domain, with the rest obtained from reference TRBV19 and TRBJ2-6, is as follows: DGGITQSPKYLFRKEGQNVTLSCEQNLNHDAMYWYRQDPGQGLRLIYYSQIVNDFQKGDIAEGYSVSREKKESFPLTVTSAQKNPTAFYLCATSVTTGSGNVLTFGAGSRLTVL.

Of note for this clonotype: With a much larger clone just one base away, this may be a read error. DNA for the CDR3: TGTGTCAGCAGTTTATCTCGGACATCCTACGAGCAGTACTTC. This sequence encodes CVSSLSRTSYEQYF. The chain combines TRBV28 with TRBJ2-7; tentatively, D is TRBD1 (5 bases). The CDR3 has 14 residues. The germline gives CDR1 MDHEN, CDR2 SYDVKM.

This clonotype was detected a few times. The chain carries TRBV13 and TRBJ1-2; a possible D gene is TRBD1 (6 bases). Trimming stripped 2 bases from V and 7 bases from J, with 11 bases between. Germline CDR1 PRHDT, CDR2 FYEKMQ (reference sequence). The CDR3 is 13 amino acids. The CDR3: CASSLKTGRGYTF. CDR3 nucleotide sequence: TGTGCCAGCAGCTTAAAGACAGGTCGTGGCTACACCTTC.

This clonotype occurred many times. The V call is TRBV4-1, the J call TRBJ2-7; tentatively, D is TRBD2 (5 bases). Germline V gives CDR1 MGHRA, CDR2 YSYEKL. This CDR3 spans 15 amino acids. With 1 base removed from V and 3 bases from J, the gap between germline ends came to 13 bases. Here the CDR3 DNA reads TGCGCCAGCAGCCAAGGAATGGGCCGGGACTACGAGCAGTACTTC. It translates to CASSQGMGRDYEQYF.

This clonotype was seen at least ten times. The rearrangement links TRBV19 to TRBJ2-3; D gene uncertain. Germline loops: CDR1 LNHDA, CDR2 SQIVND (reference sequence). V was cut by 8 bases and J by 0 bases, with 9 bases left in between. CDR3 length: 13 residues. The CDR3 loop reads CASAYHSTDTQYF. The CDR3 coding sequence is TGTGCCAGTGCCTATCACAGCACAGATACGCAGTATTTT.

This clonotype was detected a few times. The chain's CDR3 is CSAEQGTLEAFF. The CDR3 nucleotides read TGCAGTGCGGAACAGGGAACACTTGAAGCTTTCTTT. This chain links TRBV20-1 with TRBJ1-1; a possible D gene is TRBD1 (6 bases). Germline-derived CDR1 and CDR2 are DFQATT and SNEGSKA (reference sequence). Trimming left V 6 bases short and J 7 bases short, with 15 bases between. The CDR3 consists of 12 residues.